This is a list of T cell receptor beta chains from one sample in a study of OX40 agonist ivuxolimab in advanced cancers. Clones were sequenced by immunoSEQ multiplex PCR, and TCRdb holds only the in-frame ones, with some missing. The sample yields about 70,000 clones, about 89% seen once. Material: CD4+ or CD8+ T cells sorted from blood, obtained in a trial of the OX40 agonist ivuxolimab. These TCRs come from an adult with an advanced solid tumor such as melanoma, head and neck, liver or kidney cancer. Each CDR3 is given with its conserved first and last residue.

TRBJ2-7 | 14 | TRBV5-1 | CASSLFGRSDEQYF
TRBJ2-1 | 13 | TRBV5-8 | CASSKGLRREQFF
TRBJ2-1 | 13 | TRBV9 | CASSDRLGHEQFF
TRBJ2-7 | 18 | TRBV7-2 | CASSTPFGRDRGLYEQYF
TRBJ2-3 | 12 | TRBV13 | CASSLRADTQYF
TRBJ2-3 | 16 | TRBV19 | CASSPGGQGAADTQYF
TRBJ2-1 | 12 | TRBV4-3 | CASSQDWGEQFF
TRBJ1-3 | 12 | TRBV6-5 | CASRISGNTIYF
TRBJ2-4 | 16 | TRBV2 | CASSSSGPRAKNIQYF
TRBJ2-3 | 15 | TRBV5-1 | CASSEQGTGPDTQYF
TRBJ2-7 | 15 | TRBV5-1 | CASSSLTGGVPEQYF
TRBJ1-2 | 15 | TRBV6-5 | CASSKTGTGGYGYTF
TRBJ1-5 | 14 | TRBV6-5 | CASSASHSNQPQHF
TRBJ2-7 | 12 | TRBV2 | CASSTQGYEQYF
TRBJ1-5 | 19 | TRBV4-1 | CASSQVRLRGGGLNQPQHF
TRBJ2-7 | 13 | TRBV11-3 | CASSFSGTAVQYF
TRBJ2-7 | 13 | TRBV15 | CATSRDHTYEQYF
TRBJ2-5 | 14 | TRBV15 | CATAARGIGETQYF
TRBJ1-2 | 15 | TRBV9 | CASSTQTGPGYGYTF
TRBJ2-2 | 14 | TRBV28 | CASSLTSINGELFF
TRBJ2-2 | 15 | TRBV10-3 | CAISEPLGGHGELFF
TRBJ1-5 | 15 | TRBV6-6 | CASSYSGRGQQPQHF
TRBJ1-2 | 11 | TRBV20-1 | CSAWGASGYTF
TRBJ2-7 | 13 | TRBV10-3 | CAISPYLGYEQYF
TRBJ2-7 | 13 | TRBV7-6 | CASSLDTFYEQYF
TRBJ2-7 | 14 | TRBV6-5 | CASSVDRSLYEQYF
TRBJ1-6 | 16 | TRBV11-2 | CASSLDLTRGASPLHF
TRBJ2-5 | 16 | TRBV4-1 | CASSLRLAGFQETQYF
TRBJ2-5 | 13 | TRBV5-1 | CASSSTTQETQYF
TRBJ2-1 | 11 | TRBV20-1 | CSASRAGEQFF
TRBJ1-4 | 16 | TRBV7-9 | CASSTPDRGFFEKLFF
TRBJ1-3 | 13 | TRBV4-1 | CASSRPGGNTIYF
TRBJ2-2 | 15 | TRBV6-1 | CASSVKGQNTGELFF
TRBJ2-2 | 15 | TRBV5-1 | CASSLEYLNTGELFF
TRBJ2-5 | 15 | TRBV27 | CASSPWTSGQETQYF
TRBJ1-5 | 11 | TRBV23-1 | CASSSPDPQHF
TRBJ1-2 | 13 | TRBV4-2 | CASSQDRNYGYTF
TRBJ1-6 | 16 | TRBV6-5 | CASSYTGRVYNSPLHF
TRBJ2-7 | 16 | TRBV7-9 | CASTRGSGGISYEQYF
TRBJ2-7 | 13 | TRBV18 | CASSPRGGDEQYF
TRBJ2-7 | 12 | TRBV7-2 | CASGGSSYEQYF